A single sample is the source of the 14 T cell receptor beta chains below, sequenced in a study of blood T cell repertoires in COVID-19. Repertoires were generated with immunoSEQ multiplex PCR, while TCRdb's copy carries only in-frame clones and drops some. The data contain approximately 94,000 clones, roughly 80% of them seen just once; the ten biggest clones take up approximately 31%. Sequences were obtained from peripheral blood. The receptors were gathered from a man between 65 and 85 years old with active or convalescent COVID-19.

This clone has ten or more counts. The chain employs TRBV28 and TRBJ1-6, with 7 bases that match TRBD1. Trimming removed 6 bases from V and 8 bases from J; junction bases left unmatched: 7. Germline loops: CDR1 MDHEN, CDR2 SYDVKM. This CDR3 is built from 14 residues. The CDR3: CASREGTAHSPLHF. The CDR3 DNA sequence: TGTGCCAGCAGAGAGGGGACAGCTCATTCACCCCTCCACTTT.

This sequence joins TRBV7-2 and TRBJ1-6; tentative D call: TRBD1 (6 bases). The CDR3 consists of 13 residues. CDR1 and CDR2 (germline): SGHTA, FQGNSA. Between the trimmed V and J ends, which lost 5 bases and 10 bases, there was a span of 12 bases. CDR3 residues: CASSPQGHSPLHF. DNA for the CDR3: TGTGCCAGCAGCCCCCAGGGGCACTCACCCCTCCACTTT.

The chain joins TRBV5-5 to TRBJ2-7; no definite D call. CDR1 and CDR2 (germline): SGHKS, YYEKEE (reference sequence). This CDR3 has 11 residues. The ends were cut back, 0 bases at V and 6 bases at J, with 4 bases in the middle. CDR3 nucleotide sequence: TGTGCCAGCAGCTTGGCCCTCGAGCAGTACTTC. It translates to CASSLALEQYF.

This chain links TRBV7-9 with TRBJ2-1; the match to TRBD1 covers 8 bases. With 3 bases clipped from V and 2 bases from J, the junction kept 6 bases outside the gene matches. In germline, CDR1 is SEHNR, CDR2 FQNEAQ (reference sequence). The CDR3 length is 16 residues. In nucleotides, the CDR3 is TGTGCCAGCAGCTTTACGGACAGGGTGGCCTACAATGAGCAGTTCTTC. Translated, it gives CASSFTDRVAYNEQFF.

This clone was counted a few times. This sequence joins TRBV9 and TRBJ1-5; the match to TRBD1 covers 8 bases. V was pared by 4 bases and J by 3 bases, with 6 bases of the junction left unmatched. CDR3 length equals 15 residues. Looked up from germline, CDR1 is SGDLS and CDR2 is YYNGEE. Here the CDR3 reads CASSPDRGNNQPQHF. The CDR3 nucleotides read TGTGCCAGCAGCCCCGACAGGGGCAACAATCAGCCCCAGCATTTT.

Here the CDR3 DNA reads TGTGCCAGCAGCTTAGCCCCAGGGACTAGCGGGGGGAATGAGCAGTTCTTC. This translates into CASSLAPGTSGGNEQFF. This sequence joins TRBV7-8 and TRBJ2-1, with 15 nucleotides matching TRBD2. This CDR3 has 17 residues. The germline V gene encodes CDR1 SGHVS and CDR2 FQNEAQ. The V gene end was trimmed by 0 bases and the J gene end by 7 bases; junction bases not matched to a gene: 4. The complete variable domain, with remaining parts taken from reference TRBV7-8 and TRBJ2-1, reads GAGVSQSPRYKVAKRGQDVALRCDPISGHVSLFWYQQALGQGPEFLTYFQNEAQLDKSGLPSDRFFAERPEGSVSTLKIQRTQQEDSAVYLCASSLAPGTSGGNEQFFGPGTRLTVL.

This chain connects TRBV18 to TRBJ2-7; TRBD1 agrees at 9 bases. V shed 6 bases, J shed 1 base, and the junction held 4 bases outside the gene matches. Germline V gene sequence: CDR1 KGHSH, CDR2 LQKENI. The CDR3 is made up of 14 amino acids. In nucleotides, the CDR3 is TGTGCCAGCTCCTTGACAGGGGGTTCCTACGAGCAGTACTTC. Amino acids: CASSLTGGSYEQYF.

This chain connects TRBV5-1 to TRBJ2-3; 10 bases map to TRBD2. V lost 0 bases to trimming and J lost 11 bases; unmatched junction nucleotides: 12. From germline, CDR1 is SGHRS and CDR2 YFSETQ. The CDR3 loop spans 16 amino acids. CDR3 sequence reads: CASSLGLAGAPGMQYF. CDR3 sequence (DNA): TGCGCCAGCAGCTTGGGGCTAGCGGGGGCCCCAGGCATGCAGTATTTT. Complete variable domain (other parts from reference TRBV5-1 and TRBJ2-3): KAGVTQTPRYLIKTRGQQVTLSCSPISGHRSVSWYQQTPGQGLQFLFEYFSETQRNKGNFPGRFSGRQFSNSRSEMNVSTLELGDSALYLCASSLGLAGAPGMQYFGPGTRLTVL.

This chain joins TRBV6-1 and TRBJ1-5; D is possibly TRBD1 (5 bases). The length of the CDR3 is 16 residues. Trimming stripped 0 bases from V and 5 bases from J, with 14 bases between. Per germline, CDR1 MNHNS and CDR2 SASEGT. CDR3 region: CASSEALRGTDQPQHF. For the CDR3, the DNA is TGTGCCAGCAGTGAAGCGCTTCGGGGGACCGATCAGCCCCAGCATTTT.

The V and J genes are TRBV7-2 and TRBJ2-7, with 8 positions matching TRBD1. Per germline, CDR1 SGHTA and CDR2 FQGNSA. V was pared by 5 bases and J by 1 base, with 7 bases of the junction left unmatched. This CDR3 region has 15 residues. The CDR3 loop is CASSAEDRASYEQYF. CDR3 coding DNA: TGTGCCAGCAGCGCGGAGGACAGGGCATCCTACGAGCAGTACTTC. The variable domain in full, completed from reference TRBV7-2 and TRBJ2-7, reads GAGVSQSPSNKVTEKGKDVELRCDPISGHTALYWYRQSLGQGLEFLIYFQGNSAPDKSGLPSDRFSAERTGGSVSTLTIQRTQQEDSAVYLCASSAEDRASYEQYFGPGTRLTVT.

This rearrangement joins TRBV5-1 to TRBJ2-7, with TRBD1 as a possible D gene (6 bases). Deletions cut 8 bases from V and 2 bases from J, with 14 bases between. Germline lookup yields CDR1 SGHRS and CDR2 YFSETQ. The CDR3 length is 13 residues. CDR3 coding DNA: TGCGCCAGTACCCAAGAGGGGGCCTACGAGCAGTACTTC. This translates into CASTQEGAYEQYF.

V is TRBV28 and J is TRBJ1-3; D gene ambiguous. Germline lookup yields CDR1 MDHEN and CDR2 SYDVKM. Trimming cost V 4 bases and J 0 bases, with 7 bases left between them. The CDR3 is made up of 14 amino acids. The CDR3 is CASSSDFSGNTIYF. For the CDR3, the DNA is TGTGCCAGCAGTTCGGACTTCTCTGGAAACACCATATATTTT.

This chain joins TRBV10-3 and TRBJ1-2, with D maybe TRBD1 (6 bases). This CDR3 contains 13 residues. V lost 5 bases, J lost 0 bases, and 7 bases lay in between. Germline V gene sequence: CDR1 ENHRY, CDR2 SYGVKD. Here the CDR3 reads CAISQGSNYGYTF. CDR3 DNA: TGTGCCATCAGTCAGGGGTCTAACTATGGCTACACCTTC.

The count of this clone is one. J is TRBJ1-3 and V is TRBV18; maybe TRBD1 (6 bases). The CDR3 loop spans 14 amino acids. The V and J ends lost 3 bases and 2 bases respectively, with 8 bases between them. The germline CDR1 and CDR2 sequences are KGHSH and LQKENI. The CDR3 DNA is TGTGCCAGCTCACCCGGGGGGCCTGGAAACACCATATATTTT. Translation: CASSPGGPGNTIYF. Drawing the rest from reference TRBV18 and TRBJ1-3, the complete variable domain is NAGVMQNPRHLVRRRGQEARLRCSPMKGHSHVYWYRQLPEEGLKFMVYLQKENIIDESGMPKERFSAEFPKEGPSILRIQQVVRGDSAAYFCASSPGGPGNTIYFGEGSWLTVV.